This T cell receptor beta chain was sequenced for a study of blood T cell repertoires in COVID-19 (TCRdb year 2020). For the wider study: Collaborator samples came from the United States, Italy and Spain and covered acute and convalescent phases of COVID-19. The prospective study material was composed of cDNA or gDNA derived from T cells, B-cell-depleted T cells, or PBMCs. Deeply sampled blood TCRbeta repertoires from subjects exposed to, actively infected with, or recovered from COVID-19 were included in the dataset. The repertoires were released in a freely available public database intended as a resource for research on the immune response to SARS-CoV-2. The samples were drawn from two sources: the first 160 participants of the ongoing ImmuneRACE study, and over 1,000 subjects contributed by 6 global collaborators. Sample metadata almost always included a de-identified subject ID, COVID-19 status, age in years and sex. Where available, HLA class I and class II types were taken from metadata supplied by the sample provider and were not determined by assay-based typing.

TCRbeta CDR3 regions were amplified from genomic DNA using the immunoSEQ Assay, a bias-controlled multiplex PCR. Per the authors' processing: Within the assay, amplification of reference gene primers was used to estimate how many nucleated cells each sample contained. To quantify the absolute abundance of each unique TCRbeta CDR3 rearrangement, sequence reads were collapsed and filtered. For each sample, productive Simpson clonality was calculated by taking the square root of Simpson's diversity index across productive rearrangements. TCRdb took this table from immuneACCESS and kept in-frame rearrangements with V and J called. Such tables lack part of the clones; where checked against another copy, unresolved V genes explain under half of the gap, and the rest is unexplained. V and J calls and clone size follow that table, whereas D and trimming were derived from the DNA. Here the sample has under 250,000 clones; 65% to 85% occur a single time. 4.4% of the sample is taken by the ten largest.

Overall study outcomes, separate from this receptor: The amount of clinical and demographic metadata varied by source and participant and was provided uncurated.

The germline V gene encodes CDR1 KGHSH and CDR2 LQKENI. Trimming removed 2 bases from V and 2 bases from J, leaving 9 bases between the germline ends. The CDR3 covers 15 residues, taking in both the cysteine and the phenylalanine. Only CDR3 DNA is held: 45 bases, read in frame from base 1. Each collaborating institution followed its own protocols to collect whole blood in K2EDTA tubes. For TCRbeta analysis, collaborators shipped samples as frozen whole blood, isolated PBMCs, or DNA extracted from either of those sample types. As concerns this clone: Its antigen specificity is not known. Per-base qualities were not stored, and no clone one base away is much larger.

The sample comprised peripheral blood. In this chain, TRBV18 is recombined with TRBJ2-2; confidence is insufficient to name the D gene. This clonotype was sampled from a man aged 45-65 years with active or convalescent COVID-19. The CDR3 has the sequence CASSPKRLNTGELFF. The base sequence is TGTGCCAGCTCACCAAAGCGACTCAACACCGGGGAGCTGTTTTTT.